The clone carrying this TCR beta chain was detected only a few times. The antigen is not known. The V end lost 7 bases, the J end lost 1 base, and 16 bases lay between the germline ends. The CDR3 totals 14 residues. Germline values: CDR1 SQVTM, CDR2 ANQGSEA. The entry originates in a study of beta chain features in type 1 diabetes. Whole-study findings and limits: TCRB CDR3s were moderately but significantly shorter in Type 1 diabetes patients in all four CD4+ subsets.

The whole isolated RNA underwent reverse transcription, so sequencing captured expressed TCRB transcripts. Some 4 million reads on average were seen across naive, central memory and regulatory T cell samples. TCRdb's copy holds only in-frame clones and misses some; the assay was immunoSEQ multiplex PCR. The data contain about 170,000 clones, roughly 8% of them singletons. The clonotype comes from a woman in her thirties or forties with type 1 diabetes. The J gene is TRBJ1-1, the V gene TRBV29-1, with D maybe TRBD1 (6 bases). Sequenced sample: central memory CD4+ T cells from blood. The DNA for the CDR3 is TGCAGCGCTCTACCGGACAGACGGAACACTGAAGCTTTCTTT. Protein sequence: CSALPDRRNTEAFF.